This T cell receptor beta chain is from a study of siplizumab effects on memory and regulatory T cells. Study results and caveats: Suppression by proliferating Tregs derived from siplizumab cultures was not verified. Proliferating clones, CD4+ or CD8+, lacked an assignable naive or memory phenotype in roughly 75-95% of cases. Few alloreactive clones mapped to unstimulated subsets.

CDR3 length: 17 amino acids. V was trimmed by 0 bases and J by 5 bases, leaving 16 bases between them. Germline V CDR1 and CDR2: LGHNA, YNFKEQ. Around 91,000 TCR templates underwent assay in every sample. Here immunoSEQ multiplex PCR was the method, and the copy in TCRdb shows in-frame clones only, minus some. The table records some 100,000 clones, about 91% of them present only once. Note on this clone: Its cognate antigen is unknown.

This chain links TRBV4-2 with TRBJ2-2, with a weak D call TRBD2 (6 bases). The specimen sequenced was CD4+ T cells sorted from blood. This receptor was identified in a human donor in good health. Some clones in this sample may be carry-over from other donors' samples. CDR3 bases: TGTGCCAGCAGCCAAGATATAGTGGCGGGAAGAACCGGGGAGCTGTTTTTT. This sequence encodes CASSQDIVAGRTGELFF.